Each of the 9 T cell receptor beta chains below was sequenced from the same sample in a study of T-cell reconstitution after alpha-beta-depleted transplantation in children. TCRbeta library preparation incorporated unique molecular identifiers. TCRdb re-analysed the PCR reads in MiXCR, keeping a single row per CDR3 protein. The table includes more than 150,000 distinct CDR3 sequences, less than 15% detected once. Material: PBMCs from the stem cell graft donor, obtained from the stem cell graft. The receptors originated from a human donor who donated a stem cell graft to a child with acute lymphoblastic leukemia.

There are many counts of this clonotype. The chain links TRBV28 to TRBJ2-7; 9 nucleotides line up with TRBD2. J gave up 7 bases and V 6 bases, and 10 bases lay outside the gene matches. Germline CDR1 MDHEN, CDR2 SYDVKM. The CDR3 length is 14 residues. The CDR3 spells CASSPGLASREQYF. In DNA form, the CDR3 reads TGTGCCAGCAGCCCGGGACTAGCATCGCGGGAGCAGTACTTC.

There are many counts of this clonotype. The V call is TRBV7-6, the J call TRBJ2-7; 11 bases agree with TRBD2. Germline lookup yields CDR1 SGHVS and CDR2 FNYEAQ. The CDR3 consists of 17 residues. After removal of 5 bases from V and 1 base from J, the junction contained 10 bases not matched to a gene. The CDR3 protein is CASSPRSTSGRSYEQYF. CDR3 bases: TGTGCCAGCAGCCCCAGAAGTACTAGCGGGAGATCCTACGAGCAGTACTTC.

In this sample, this clonotype turned up many times. The rearrangement links TRBV24-1 to TRBJ1-5, with D perhaps TRBD1 (6 bases). The CDR3 runs to 15 residues. Trimming took off 9 bases at V and 0 bases at J, with 14 bases between the two ends. From germline, CDR1 is KGHDR and CDR2 SFDVKD. DNA of the CDR3: TGTGCCACCCCCCCCGGACAGTATAGCAATCAGCCCCAGCATTTT. Translated: CATPPGQYSNQPQHF.

This clonotype appeared a single time. This could be a read error, since a much larger clone is one nucleotide away. The rearrangement uses TRBV6-1 and TRBJ1-3; D ambiguous. Deletions cut 6 bases from V and 0 bases from J, with 12 bases between. The CDR3 covers 15 residues. CDR1 is MNHNS and CDR2 is SASEGT in the germline V gene. CDR3 amino acids: CASRRRVLSGNTIYF. The CDR3 DNA follows: TGTGCCAGCAGGCGCAGAGTACTCTCTGGAAACACCATATATTTT.

This clonotype has a handful of counts. The chain has TRBV20-1 and TRBJ1-6, with D perhaps matching TRBD1 (5 bases). The CDR3 contains 13 residues. Germline V gene lookup returns CDR1 DFQATT and CDR2 SNEGSKA (reference sequence). V was shortened by 3 bases and J by 18 bases, with 21 bases between the two germline ends. The CDR3 coding sequence is TGCAGTGCTAGCCCCTCAGACAGAACACGGACCCACTTT. Its translation: CSASPSDRTRTHF.

The chain recombines TRBV11-2 with TRBJ1-1; possibly TRBD1 for D (5 bases). Germline assignment: CDR1 SGHAT and CDR2 FQNNGV. V lost 1 base and J lost 1, with 13 bases in between. The CDR3 is 16 amino acids. CDR3 loop: CASSLAYPGGNTEAFF. Written as DNA, the CDR3 is TGTGCCAGCAGCTTAGCTTACCCCGGGGGGAACACTGAAGCTTTCTTT.

This clonotype was seen only a few times. The genes are TRBV5-1 and TRBJ1-2; 7 bases match TRBD1. The CDR3 runs 13 residues. V was pared by 4 bases and J by 4 bases, with 4 bases of the junction left unmatched. The germline V gene has CDR1 SGHRS and CDR2 YFSETQ. The CDR3 DNA sequence: TGCGCCAGCAGCGTGGGACAGTTCTATGGCTACACCTTC. Translating gives CASSVGQFYGYTF.

Details on this clonotype: This may be a read error: a much more frequent sequence differs by one nucleotide. The V call is TRBV15, the J call TRBJ2-1; no reliable D call. The CDR3 consists of 13 residues. The V end lost 7 bases, the J end lost 7 bases, and 14 bases lay between the germline ends. From germline, CDR1 is LNHNV and CDR2 YYDKDF (reference sequence). CDR3 sequence (DNA): TGTGCCACCATCCGGGTGGGTTGGAATGAGCAGTTCTTC. Translation: CATIRVGWNEQFF.

This clonotype was found a few times. The chain employs TRBV29-1 and TRBJ1-3; unclear D gene. This CDR3 contains 13 residues. Per germline, CDR1 SQVTM and CDR2 ANQGSEA. V was shortened by 3 bases and J by 2 bases, with 8 bases between the two germline ends. The chain's CDR3 is CSVDGETGNTIYF. As DNA, the CDR3 is TGCAGCGTTGATGGGGAAACTGGAAACACCATATATTTT.